This T cell receptor beta chain was recovered during a study of blood T cell repertoires in COVID-19 (dated by TCRdb to 2020 to 2021). Background on the whole study: Samples from collaborators originated in the United States, Italy and Spain and spanned both the acute and convalescent phases of COVID-19. Samples were obtained from the ongoing ImmuneRACE study (first 160 participants) and from about 1,300 subjects provided by 6 global collaborators. The prospective study material was composed of cDNA or gDNA derived from T cells, B-cell-depleted T cells, or PBMCs. The dataset comprised deeply sampled blood TCRbeta repertoires from subjects exposed to, actively infected with, or recovered from COVID-19. A freely available public database, intended as a resource for researchers studying the immune response to SARS-CoV-2, is where the repertoires were released. A de-identified subject ID, COVID-19 status, age in years and sex were almost always included in the sample metadata. Where HLA class I and class II types were available, the types were taken from metadata supplied by the sample provider, not from assay-based typing. On the study overall, not on this receptor specifically: How much clinical and demographic metadata was included differed by source and by participant, and the metadata was provided uncurated.

One collaborating source in Seattle enrolled patients while the patients were actively infected and followed the patients over time throughout the course of disease. Collaborating institutions collected whole blood in K2EDTA tubes following their own protocols. For TCRbeta analysis, collaborators shipped samples in one of three forms: frozen whole blood, isolated PBMCs, or DNA extracted from either of those sample types. The immunoSEQ Assay, a bias-controlled multiplex PCR, was used to amplify TCRbeta CDR3 regions from genomic DNA. Per the authors' processing: The number of nucleated cells in each sample was estimated by amplification of reference gene primers within the assay. Sequence reads were collapsed and filtered to measure the absolute abundance of every unique TCRbeta CDR3 rearrangement. For each sample, productive Simpson clonality was calculated as the square root of Simpson's diversity index over productive rearrangements. TCRdb carries this immuneACCESS record with in-frame sequences only. Its versions omit some clonotypes, under half of them owing to an unresolved V gene in the studies checked, with the rest unexplained. V, J and clone size derive from that table, while D and trimming were established from the DNA sequence. The sample table holds some 56,000 clones, of which 65% to 85% were seen once. Roughly 10% of the sample is taken by the ten largest.

Remarks on this clone: The specificity of this receptor is unknown. Base qualities are not at hand, and no much larger clone is one base apart.

This clonotype was obtained from an older man with COVID-19, enrolled during active disease. Material for sequencing was peripheral blood.

The DNA is TGTGCCAGCAGCCAAGCGCTACACTTGGGGCAAGGTCAAGAGACCCAGTACTTC. This sequence encodes CASSQALHLGQGQETQYF. This chain is built from TRBV4-2 and TRBJ2-5; the D region possibly corresponds to TRBD1 (5 bases align). V is clipped by 1 base and J by 2 bases, and the sequence between their germline boundaries is 20 bases long. The CDR1 and CDR2 encoded by the germline V gene are LGHNA and YNFKEQ. Its CDR3 holds 18 amino acids, cysteine through phenylalanine. CDR3 DNA is the only sequence kept; it has 54 bases, read in frame from the first base.